Below, 24 T cell receptor beta chains from the same sample are listed, as sequenced in a study of vaccination and CD4 T cells after COVID-19. No antigen has been assigned to these receptors. Treatment specified: roughly 10-day PBMC culture with coronavirus spike peptide pools or control peptides (ViraFEST assay). Once obtained from cultured CD4+ T cells, the DNA was sequenced using the Oncomine TCR Beta short-read assay. One entry per CDR3 protein, called by TCRdb with MiXCR from the PCR reads. The table shows roughly 4,000 distinct CDR3 sequences, with 35% to 50% occurring only once. The sample comprised CD4+ T cells from blood, cultured in vitro. Receptors originate from a human donor who had recovered from COVID-19.

In this sample, this clonotype turned up a few times. The rearrangement links TRBV11-3 to TRBJ2-2, with TRBD2 as a possible D gene (7 bases). The V gene lost 2 bases and the J gene lost 5 bases, with 12 bases spanning the gap. This CDR3 comprises 15 residues. The germline V gene encodes CDR1 SGHNT and CDR2 YENEEA. CDR3 sequence (DNA): TGTGCCAGCAGCTTACGGGGGGCTCGGACCGGGGAGCTGTTTTTT. Translating it yields CASSLRGARTGELFF.

The rearrangement links TRBV2 to TRBJ2-5; TRBD1 agrees at 9 bases. This CDR3 contains 12 residues. Trimming took 10 bases from V and 5 from J; bases not matched to a gene: 5. Germline CDR1 reads SNHLY; CDR2 reads FYNNEI. For the CDR3, the DNA is TGTGCCACCACCGGGACAGGGGAGACCCAGTACTTC. This gives the protein CATTGTGETQYF.

This clonotype was found a few times. The rearrangement uses TRBV7-8 and TRBJ1-6, with D tentatively TRBD1 (6 bases). Trimming cost V 2 bases and J 10 bases, with 12 bases left between them. Germline lookup yields CDR1 SGHVS and CDR2 FQNEAQ. This CDR3 is 14 amino acids long. CDR3 in amino acids: CASSLLAGVSPLHF. The CDR3 region has the DNA TGTGCCAGCAGCTTATTGGCAGGGGTCTCACCCCTCCACTTT.

This clonotype was recorded a few times. The chain joins TRBV2 to TRBJ2-5; D possibly corresponds to TRBD2 (6 bases). Germline V gene sequence: CDR1 SNHLY, CDR2 FYNNEI. Between the trimmed V and J ends, which lost 7 bases and 4 bases, there was a span of 10 bases. CDR3 length: 12 residues. CDR3: CASTGESETQYF. CDR3 nucleotides: TGTGCCAGCACGGGGGAATCAGAGACCCAGTACTTC. The full variable domain, completed using reference TRBV2 and TRBJ2-5, is EPEVTQTPSHQVTQMGQEVILRCVPISNHLYFYWYRQILGQKVEFLVSFYNNEISEKSEIFDDQFSVERPDGSNFTLKIRSTKLEDSAMYFCASTGESETQYFGPGTRLLVL.

The V call is TRBV9, the J call TRBJ2-3; the D gene could be TRBD1 or TRBD2 (5 bases each). CDR1 is SGDLS and CDR2 is YYNGEE in the germline V gene. The V end was cut by 2 bases, the J end by 4 bases, with 14 bases between. The CDR3 runs to 15 residues. In DNA form, the CDR3 reads TGTGCCAGCAGCGTCCGGGACCTCCGGGCAGATACGCAGTATTTT. Its protein is CASSVRDLRADTQYF.

The V call is TRBV6-2 or TRBV6-3, the J call TRBJ1-3; the D is unclear. The V and J ends lost 6 bases and 4 bases respectively, with 13 bases between them. Germline assignment: CDR1 MNHEY and CDR2 SVGEGT. CDR3 length: 14 amino acids. The CDR3 nucleotides read TGTGCCAGCAGCAACACCCGCTTGGGAAACACCATATATTTT. Protein product: CASSNTRLGNTIYF.

This clonotype has a handful of counts. This chain links TRBV6-1 with TRBJ1-5, with D unclear. Germline CDR1 and CDR2: MNHNS and SASEGT. V lost 6 bases and J lost 3, with 18 bases in between. CDR3 size: 16 residues. The CDR3 is CASRPPVAILNQPQHF. CDR3 sequence (DNA): TGTGCCAGCAGGCCCCCTGTGGCCATCCTCAATCAGCCCCAGCATTTT.

The V call is TRBV30, the J call TRBJ2-7; TRBD2 matches at 12 bases. Trimming removed 4 bases from V and 7 bases from J; junction bases left unmatched: 14. The CDR3 has 16 residues. Germline V gene sequence: CDR1 GTSNPN, CDR2 SVGIG (reference sequence). The CDR3 coding sequence is TGTGCCTGGAATCTAGCGGGAGGGCCTTACGAGGGGGAGCAGTACTTC. Translated: CAWNLAGGPYEGEQYF.

V is TRBV20-1 and J is TRBJ1-1, with no clear D. V was shortened by 4 bases and J by 4 bases, with 10 bases between the two germline ends. The germline CDR1 and CDR2 sequences are DFQATT and SNEGSKA (reference sequence). This CDR3 contains 12 residues. CDR3 coding DNA: TGCAGTGCTATGGGTCAGCGCACTGAAGCTTTCTTT. Translating it yields CSAMGQRTEAFF.

This clonotype was detected only a few times. The V call is TRBV20-1, the J call TRBJ2-5, with D possibly called TRBD1 or TRBD2 (5 bases each). This CDR3 is built from 13 residues. V was shortened by 6 bases and J by 5 bases, with 16 bases between the two germline ends. Germline CDR1 reads DFQATT; CDR2 reads SNEGSKA (reference sequence). The DNA for the CDR3 is TGCAGTGCAACCCCCTGGGGGAGCGAGACCCAGTACTTC. Translated, it gives CSATPWGSETQYF.

The chain employs TRBV5-1 and TRBJ2-3; D call uncertain. V was pared by 2 bases and J by 6 bases, with 4 bases between. CDR1 is SGHRS and CDR2 is YFSETQ in the germline V gene. The CDR3 is 11 residues long. The CDR3 is CASSLMDTQYF. The CDR3, as DNA: TGCGCCAGCAGCTTAATGGATACGCAGTATTTT. Combining the CDR3 with reference TRBV5-1 and TRBJ2-3 gives the whole variable domain KAGVTQTPRYLIKTRGQQVTLSCSPISGHRSVSWYQQTPGQGLQFLFEYFSETQRNKGNFPGRFSGRQFSNSRSEMNVSTLELGDSALYLCASSLMDTQYFGPGTRLTVL.

This chain joins TRBV4-1 and TRBJ2-1; D remains ambiguous. The germline gives CDR1 MGHRA, CDR2 YSYEKL. V was pared by 0 bases and J by 3 bases, with 12 bases between. The CDR3 length is 16 residues. Written as DNA, the CDR3 is TGCGCCAGCAGCCAAGAGGTCCGGTTGGACTACAATGAGCAGTTCTTC. Protein product: CASSQEVRLDYNEQFF.

This clonotype was seen a single time. The chain has TRBV4-1 and TRBJ1-2; 8 bases match TRBD1. The CDR3 sequence is 18 residues long. Germline CDR1 MGHRA, CDR2 YSYEKL. With 3 bases clipped from V and 2 bases from J, the junction kept 14 bases outside the gene matches. CDR3 sequence (DNA): TGCGCCAGCAGCCAGACCCTAAAAAAAGACAGGGGAAACTATGGCTACACCTTC. Protein product: CASSQTLKKDRGNYGYTF.

CDR3 nucleotides: TGTGCCAGCAGTCCGCGGACTAGCGCAGATACGCAGTATTTT. Translating it yields CASSPRTSADTQYF. This chain joins TRBV25-1 and TRBJ2-3; 9 bases are a match to TRBD2. V shed 5 bases, J shed 4 bases, and the junction held 4 bases outside the gene matches. Germline V lookup: CDR1 MGHDK, CDR2 SYGVNS. This CDR3 is built from 14 residues. Full variable domain (remainder filled in from reference TRBV25-1 and TRBJ2-3): EADIYQTPRYLVIGTGKKITLECSQTMGHDKMYWYQQDPGMELHLIHYSYGVNSTEKGDLSSESTVSRIRTEHFPLTLESARPSHTSQYLCASSPRTSADTQYFGPGTRLTVL.

This clonotype rates as medium-sized (0.01 to 0.1%). This rearrangement joins TRBV20-1 to TRBJ2-3; 12 positions match TRBD2. Per germline, CDR1 DFQATT and CDR2 SNEGSKA (reference sequence). V lost 6 bases, J lost 2 bases, and 9 bases stayed unmatched. The CDR3 is made up of 16 amino acids. The CDR3, as DNA: TGCAGTGCGCTCATGGGACTAGCGGGTTTCACAGATACGCAGTATTTT. It specifies CSALMGLAGFTDTQYF.

The chain joins TRBV7-2 to TRBJ1-6, with no clear D. CDR1 and CDR2 (germline): SGHTA, FQGNSA. This CDR3 comprises 12 residues. Trimming pared 5 bases from V and 4 bases from J, leaving 3 bases between. The CDR3 is CASSDYNSPLHF. The CDR3 region has the DNA TGTGCCAGCAGCGATTATAATTCACCCCTCCACTTT.

There are a few counts of this clonotype. This chain connects TRBV6-1 to TRBJ1-1, with D perhaps matching TRBD1 (5 bases). This CDR3 has 14 amino acids. The V end was cut by 5 bases, the J end by 3 bases, with 13 bases between. Germline V gene lookup returns CDR1 MNHNS and CDR2 SASEGT. The CDR3 DNA reads as TGTGCCAGCAGTCCTCCGGGGGGGTACACTGAAGCTTTCTTT. It encodes CASSPPGGYTEAFF.

This clonotype came up a few times. The gene calls are TRBV20-1 and TRBJ1-1; D may be TRBD1 (5 bases). The CDR3 consists of 14 residues. Germline V gene lookup returns CDR1 DFQATT and CDR2 SNEGSKA (reference sequence). V gave up 5 bases and J gave up 2 bases, with 15 bases separating them. CDR3 nucleotide sequence: TGCAGTGCTTGGGCGGGGACCACTAACACTGAAGCTTTCTTT. Translating it yields CSAWAGTTNTEAFF.

The chain carries TRBV20-1 and TRBJ2-7; 9 positions agree with TRBD2. CDR1 DFQATT and CDR2 SNEGSKA come from the germline V gene (reference sequence). The V and J ends lost 3 bases and 3 bases, in that order; junction bases with no gene match: 15. CDR3 size: 17 residues. The CDR3: CSASPSGGTTLHYEQYF. As DNA, the CDR3 is TGCAGTGCTAGTCCCAGCGGGGGGACCACTTTACACTACGAGCAGTACTTC.

CDR3 DNA sequence: TGTGCCAGTAGTAAAAGGACGGCCAATTCACCCCTCCACTTT. Its translation: CASSKRTANSPLHF. The rearrangement joins TRBV19 to TRBJ1-6; D unclear. The CDR3 consists of 14 residues. Deletions cut 4 bases from V and 7 bases from J, with 11 bases between. Germline CDR1 and CDR2: LNHDA and SQIVND (reference sequence).

This clonotype occurred a few times. The chain employs TRBV6-1 and TRBJ1-1, with TRBD1 identical over 8 bases. Trimming cost V 5 bases and J 4 bases; bases outside gene matches: 3. This CDR3 has 13 amino acids. The germline CDR1 and CDR2 sequences are MNHNS and SASEGT. The CDR3 spells CASSTDRGTEAFF. The CDR3 nucleotides are TGTGCCAGCAGTACAGACAGGGGCACTGAAGCTTTCTTT.

V and J are TRBV18 and TRBJ2-3; D not certain. This CDR3 is 13 amino acids long. V lost 6 bases and J 4 bases, leaving 11 bases between the germline ends. Germline CDR1 KGHSH, CDR2 LQKENI. The CDR3 sequence: CASSPNPSDTQYF. CDR3 coding DNA: TGTGCCAGCTCTCCTAACCCTTCAGATACGCAGTATTTT. Filled out from reference TRBV18 and TRBJ2-3, the complete variable domain reads NAGVMQNPRHLVRRRGQEARLRCSPMKGHSHVYWYRQLPEEGLKFMVYLQKENIIDESGMPKERFSAEFPKEGPSILRIQQVVRGDSAAYFCASSPNPSDTQYFGPGTRLTVL.

V is TRBV5-6 and J is TRBJ2-5, with 8 bases lining up with TRBD1. The CDR3 is 13 residues long. V gave up 7 bases and J gave up 4 bases; unmatched junction bases: 6. From germline, CDR1 is SGHDT and CDR2 YYEEEE. Here the CDR3 DNA reads TGTGCCAGCTTGCGGACAGGGATAGAGACCCAGTACTTC. Protein product: CASLRTGIETQYF. Supplemented by reference TRBV5-6 and TRBJ2-5, the full variable domain reads DAGVTQSPTHLIKTRGQQVTLRCSPKSGHDTVSWYQQALGQGPQFIFQYYEEEERQRGNFPDRFSGHQFPNYSSELNVNALLLGDSALYLCASLRTGIETQYFGPGTRLLVL.

This clonotype has a handful of counts. The rearrangement links TRBV7-9 to TRBJ1-2; a weak D match, TRBD1 (6 bases). V lost 6 bases to trimming and J lost 7 bases, with 15 bases between them. The V gene's germline CDR1 is SEHNR and CDR2 FQNEAQ (reference sequence). The CDR3 spans 13 residues. CDR3 loop: CASRLAAGAGYTF. CDR3 nucleotides: TGTGCCAGCAGGCTGGCCGCGGGGGCTGGCTACACCTTC.